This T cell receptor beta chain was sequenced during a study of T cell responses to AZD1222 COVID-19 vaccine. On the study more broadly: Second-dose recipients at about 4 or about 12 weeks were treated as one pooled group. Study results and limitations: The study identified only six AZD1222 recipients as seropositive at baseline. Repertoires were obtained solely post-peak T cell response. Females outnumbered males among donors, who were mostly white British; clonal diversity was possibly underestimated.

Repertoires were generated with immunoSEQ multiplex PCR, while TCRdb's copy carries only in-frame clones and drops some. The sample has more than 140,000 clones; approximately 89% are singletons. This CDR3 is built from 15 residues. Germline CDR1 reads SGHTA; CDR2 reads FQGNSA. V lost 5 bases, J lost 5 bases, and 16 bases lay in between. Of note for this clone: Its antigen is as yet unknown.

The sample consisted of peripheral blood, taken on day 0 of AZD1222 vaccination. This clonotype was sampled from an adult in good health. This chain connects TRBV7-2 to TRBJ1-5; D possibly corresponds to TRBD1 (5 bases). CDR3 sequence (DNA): TGTGCCAGCAGCGGGGCGGGTTCTGGGGATCAGCCCCAGCATTTT. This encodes CASSGAGSGDQPQHF. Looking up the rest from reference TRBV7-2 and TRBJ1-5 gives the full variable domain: GAGVSQSPSNKVTEKGKDVELRCDPISGHTALYWYRQSLGQGLEFLIYFQGNSAPDKSGLPSDRFSAERTGGSVSTLTIQRTQQEDSAVYLCASSGAGSGDQPQHFGDGTRLSIL.